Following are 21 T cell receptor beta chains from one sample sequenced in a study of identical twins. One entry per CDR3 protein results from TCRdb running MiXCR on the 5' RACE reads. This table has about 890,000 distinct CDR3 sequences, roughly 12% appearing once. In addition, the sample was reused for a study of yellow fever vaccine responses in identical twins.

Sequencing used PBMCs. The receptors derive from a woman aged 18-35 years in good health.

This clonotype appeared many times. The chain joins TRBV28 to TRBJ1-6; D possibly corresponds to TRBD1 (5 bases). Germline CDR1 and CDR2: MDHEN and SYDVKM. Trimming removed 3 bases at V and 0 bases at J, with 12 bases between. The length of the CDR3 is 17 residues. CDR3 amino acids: CASSFGRGISYNSPLHF. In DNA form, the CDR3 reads TGTGCCAGCAGTTTCGGGAGGGGCATCTCCTATAATTCACCCCTCCACTTT.

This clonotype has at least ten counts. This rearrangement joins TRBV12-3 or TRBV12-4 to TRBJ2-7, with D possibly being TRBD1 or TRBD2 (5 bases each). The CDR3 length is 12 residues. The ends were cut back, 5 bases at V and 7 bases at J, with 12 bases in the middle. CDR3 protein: CASSVGTWEQYF. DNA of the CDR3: TGTGCCAGCAGTGTGGGGACCTGGGAGCAGTACTTC.

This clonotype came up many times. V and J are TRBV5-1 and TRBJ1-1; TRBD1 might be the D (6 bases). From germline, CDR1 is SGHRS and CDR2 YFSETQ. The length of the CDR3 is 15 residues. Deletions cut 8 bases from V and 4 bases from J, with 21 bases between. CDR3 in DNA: TGCGCCAGTACTACTTCACTCGGGACAAGCACTGAAGCTTTCTTT. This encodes CASTTSLGTSTEAFF.

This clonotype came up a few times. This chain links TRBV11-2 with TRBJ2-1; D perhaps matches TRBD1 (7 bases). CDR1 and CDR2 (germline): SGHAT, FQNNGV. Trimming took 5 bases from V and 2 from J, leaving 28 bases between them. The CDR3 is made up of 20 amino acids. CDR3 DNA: TGTGCCAGCAGCGACAAACAGGGGAGGTGGCGGGATGCTACCTACAATGAGCAGTTCTTC. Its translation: CASSDKQGRWRDATYNEQFF.

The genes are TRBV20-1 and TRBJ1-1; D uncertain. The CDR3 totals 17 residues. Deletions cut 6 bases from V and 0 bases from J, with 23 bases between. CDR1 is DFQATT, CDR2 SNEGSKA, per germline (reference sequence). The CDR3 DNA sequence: TGCAGTGCGCCTGCCCGGGGAGACTTGCTCCTGAACACTGAAGCTTTCTTT. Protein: CSAPARGDLLLNTEAFF.

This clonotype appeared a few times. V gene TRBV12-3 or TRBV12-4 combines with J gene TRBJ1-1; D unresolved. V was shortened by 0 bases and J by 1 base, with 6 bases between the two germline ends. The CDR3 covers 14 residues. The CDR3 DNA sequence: TGTGCCAGCAGTTTAGCGAACAAGAACACTGAAGCTTTCTTT. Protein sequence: CASSLANKNTEAFF.

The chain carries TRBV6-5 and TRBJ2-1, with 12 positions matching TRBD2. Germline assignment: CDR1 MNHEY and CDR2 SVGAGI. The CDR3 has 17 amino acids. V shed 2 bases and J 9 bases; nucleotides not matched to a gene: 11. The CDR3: CASSYHLAGGPSSEQFF. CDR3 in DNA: TGTGCCAGCAGTTACCATCTAGCGGGGGGGCCCTCTAGTGAGCAGTTCTTC.

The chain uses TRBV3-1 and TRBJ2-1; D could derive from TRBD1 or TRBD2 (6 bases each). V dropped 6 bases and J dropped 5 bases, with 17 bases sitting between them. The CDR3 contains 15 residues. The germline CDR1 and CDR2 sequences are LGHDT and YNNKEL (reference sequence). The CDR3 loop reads CASSPLGGQNNEQFF. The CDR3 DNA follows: TGTGCCAGCAGTCCCTTGGGGGGCCAAAACAATGAGCAGTTCTTC.

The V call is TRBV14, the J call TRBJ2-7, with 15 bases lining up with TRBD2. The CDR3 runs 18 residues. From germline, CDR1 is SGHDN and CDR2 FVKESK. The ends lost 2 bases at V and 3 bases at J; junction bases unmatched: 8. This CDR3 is CASSQSGLAGGPRYEQYF. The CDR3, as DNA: TGTGCCAGCAGCCAATCGGGACTAGCGGGAGGTCCTCGCTACGAGCAGTACTTC.

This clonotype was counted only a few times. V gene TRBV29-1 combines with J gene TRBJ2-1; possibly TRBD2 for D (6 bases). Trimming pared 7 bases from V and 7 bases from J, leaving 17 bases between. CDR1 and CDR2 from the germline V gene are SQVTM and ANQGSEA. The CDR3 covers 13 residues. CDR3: CSEYTSFGNEQFF. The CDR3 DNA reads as TGCAGCGAATACACTAGCTTCGGTAATGAGCAGTTCTTC.

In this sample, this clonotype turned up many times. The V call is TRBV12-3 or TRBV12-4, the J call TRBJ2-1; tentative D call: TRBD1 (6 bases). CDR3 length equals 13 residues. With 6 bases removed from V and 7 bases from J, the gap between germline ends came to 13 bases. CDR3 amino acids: CASRPRQANEQFF. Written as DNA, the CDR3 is TGTGCCAGCAGGCCGAGACAGGCTAATGAGCAGTTCTTC.

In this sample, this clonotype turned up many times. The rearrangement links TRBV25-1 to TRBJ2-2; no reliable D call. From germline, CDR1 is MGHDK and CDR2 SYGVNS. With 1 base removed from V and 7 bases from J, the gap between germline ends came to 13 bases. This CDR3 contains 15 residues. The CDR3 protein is CASSESSRAIGELFF. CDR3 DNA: TGTGCCAGCAGTGAATCCAGTAGGGCTATCGGGGAGCTGTTTTTT.

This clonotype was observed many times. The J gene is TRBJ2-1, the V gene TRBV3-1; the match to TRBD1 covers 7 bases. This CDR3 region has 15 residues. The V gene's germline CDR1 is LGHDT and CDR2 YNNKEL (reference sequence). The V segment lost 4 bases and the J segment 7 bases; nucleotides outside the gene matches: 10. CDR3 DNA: TGTGCCAGCAGCCTACAGGGGTCGGTGCGGAATGAGCAGTTCTTC. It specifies CASSLQGSVRNEQFF.

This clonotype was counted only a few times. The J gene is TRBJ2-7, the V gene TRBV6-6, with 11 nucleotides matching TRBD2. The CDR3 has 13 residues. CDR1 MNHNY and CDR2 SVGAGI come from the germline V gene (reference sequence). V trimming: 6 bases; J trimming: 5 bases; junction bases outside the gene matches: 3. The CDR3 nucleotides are TGTGCCAGCAGGACTAGCGGGACCCACGAGCAGTACTTC. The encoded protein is CASRTSGTHEQYF.

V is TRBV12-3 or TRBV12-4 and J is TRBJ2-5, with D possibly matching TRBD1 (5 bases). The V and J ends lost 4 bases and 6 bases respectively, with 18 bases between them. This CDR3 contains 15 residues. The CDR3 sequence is CASSSLDSGWQTQYF. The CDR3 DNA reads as TGTGCCAGCAGTTCGCTAGACAGTGGTTGGCAGACCCAGTACTTC.

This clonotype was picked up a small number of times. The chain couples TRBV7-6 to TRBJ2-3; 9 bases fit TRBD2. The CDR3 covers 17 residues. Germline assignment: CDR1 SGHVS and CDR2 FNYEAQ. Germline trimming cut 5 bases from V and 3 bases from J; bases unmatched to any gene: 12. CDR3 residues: CASSRAPLAGVTDTQYF. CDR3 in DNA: TGTGCCAGCAGCCGAGCCCCCTTAGCGGGAGTGACAGATACGCAGTATTTT.

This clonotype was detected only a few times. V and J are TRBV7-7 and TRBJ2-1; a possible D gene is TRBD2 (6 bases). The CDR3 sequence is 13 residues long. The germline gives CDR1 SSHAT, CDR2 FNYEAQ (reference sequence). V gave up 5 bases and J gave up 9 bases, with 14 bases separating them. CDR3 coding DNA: TGTGCCAGCAGCCCCCGGCGGGATGGTGAGCAGTTCTTC. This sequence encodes CASSPRRDGEQFF. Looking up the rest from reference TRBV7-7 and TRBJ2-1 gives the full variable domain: GAGVSQSPRYKVTKRGQDVTLRCDPISSHATLYWYQQALGQGPEFLTYFNYEAQPDKSGLPSDRFSAERPEGSISTLTIQRTEQRDSAMYRCASSPRRDGEQFFGPGTRLTVL.

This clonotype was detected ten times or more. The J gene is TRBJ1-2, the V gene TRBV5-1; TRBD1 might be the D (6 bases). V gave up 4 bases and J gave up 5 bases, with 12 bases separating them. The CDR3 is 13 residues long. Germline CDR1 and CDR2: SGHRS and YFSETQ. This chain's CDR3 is CASSLSGAYGYTF. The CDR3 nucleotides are TGCGCCAGCAGCCTGTCAGGGGCTTATGGCTACACCTTC.

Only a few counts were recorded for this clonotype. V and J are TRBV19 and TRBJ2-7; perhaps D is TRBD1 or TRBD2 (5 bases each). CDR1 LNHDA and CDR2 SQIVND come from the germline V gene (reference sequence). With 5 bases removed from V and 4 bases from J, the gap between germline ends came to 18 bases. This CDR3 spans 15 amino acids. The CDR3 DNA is TGTGCCAGTAGTCGGCCGGGACCTACCCCATACGAGCAGTACTTC. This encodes CASSRPGPTPYEQYF.

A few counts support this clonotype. The CDR3: CASPPDRGRRGYTF. The CDR3 DNA sequence: TGTGCCAGCCCCCCGGACAGGGGGCGTCGAGGCTACACCTTC. V and J are TRBV9 and TRBJ1-2; 11 bases are a match to TRBD1. Germline CDR1 and CDR2: SGDLS and YYNGEE. This CDR3 is built from 14 residues. Germline trimming cut 7 bases from V and 8 bases from J; bases unmatched to any gene: 10. The full variable domain, in which reference TRBV9 and TRBJ1-2 provide the parts outside the CDR3, is DSGVTQTPKHLITATGQRVTLRCSPRSGDLSVYWYQQSLDQGLQFLIQYYNGEERAKGNILERFSAQQFPDLHSELNLSSLELGDSALYFCASPPDRGRRGYTFGSGTRLTVV.

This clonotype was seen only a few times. The CDR3 sequence: CASSLIQDNSGANVLTF. In DNA, the CDR3 is TGTGCCAGCAGCTTGATACAGGACAACTCTGGGGCCAACGTCCTGACTTTC. J is TRBJ2-6 and V is TRBV5-5, with D perhaps matching TRBD1 (5 bases). There are 17 residues in the CDR3. V lost 1 base and J lost 0, with 11 bases in between. CDR1 and CDR2 (germline): SGHKS, YYEKEE (reference sequence).